This entry lists 29 T cell receptor beta chains sequenced from one sample in a study of blood T cells in healthy people across ages. A second PCR, run for about 7 to 11 cycles, used a sample-barcoded 5' primer plus a J-beta primer mix. TCRdb redid the calling of the 5' RACE reads with MiXCR, one entry per CDR3 protein. The table includes hundreds of thousands of distinct CDR3 sequences, about a quarter detected once. The same sample was also studied in work on T cells of mothers and their children.

The sequencing input was blood. The receptors originated from a boy aged 2 to 10 in good health.

This clonotype was seen only a few times. The chain combines TRBV10-2 with TRBJ2-7; D gene uncertain. This CDR3 has 13 residues. The germline gives CDR1 WSHSY, CDR2 SAAADI. The ends were cut back, 4 bases at V and 2 bases at J, with 9 bases in the middle. Here the CDR3 reads CASSVISTYEQYF. The CDR3 coding sequence is TGCGCCAGCAGTGTAATCAGTACCTACGAGCAGTACTTC.

V usage is TRBV12-5 and J usage is TRBJ1-3, with D perhaps matching TRBD1 (5 bases). CDR1 is LGHNT and CDR2 is FRNRAP in the germline V gene. Trimming stripped 1 base from V and 5 bases from J, with 12 bases between. This CDR3 contains 15 residues. The CDR3 DNA reads as TGTGCTAGTGGTTTGGCGGACATAAGGCGAAACACCATATATTTT. Translating it yields CASGLADIRRNTIYF.

The chain has TRBV18 and TRBJ2-3; possibly TRBD2 for D (6 bases). The CDR3 runs 14 residues. V was shortened by 2 bases and J by 1 base, with 7 bases between the two germline ends. Germline CDR1 and CDR2: KGHSH and LQKENI. The CDR3 loop reads CASSPGEGTDTQYF. The DNA for the CDR3 is TGTGCCAGCTCACCAGGGGAGGGCACAGATACGCAGTATTTT.

The CDR3 reads CSVEQGWTEAFF. The DNA of the CDR3 is TGCAGCGTTGAACAGGGGTGGACTGAAGCTTTCTTT. The gene calls are TRBV29-1 and TRBJ1-1, with a possible D match to TRBD1 (6 bases). The CDR3 runs to 12 residues. V was pared by 2 bases and J by 5 bases, with 9 bases between. Germline CDR1 is SQVTM and CDR2 is ANQGSEA. Using reference TRBV29-1 and TRBJ1-1 for the parts outside the CDR3, the full variable domain is SAVISQKPSRDICQRGTSLTIQCQVDSQVTMMFWYRQQPGQSLTLIATANQGSEATYESGFVIDKFPISRPNLTFSTLTVSNMSPEDSSIYLCSVEQGWTEAFFGQGTRLTVV.

The rearrangement uses TRBV5-1 and TRBJ2-6; D unresolved. Between the trimmed V and J ends, which lost 0 bases and 0 bases, there was a span of 4 bases. The germline gives CDR1 SGHRS, CDR2 YFSETQ. This CDR3 comprises 15 residues. CDR3 DNA: TGCGCCAGCAGCTTGGCGAACTCTGGGGCCAACGTCCTGACTTTC. Protein product: CASSLANSGANVLTF.

The chain combines TRBV6-1 with TRBJ2-2; the D call may be TRBD1 or TRBD2 (5 bases each). The CDR3 runs to 15 residues. Germline assignment: CDR1 MNHNS and CDR2 SASEGT. Between the trimmed V and J ends, which lost 6 bases and 0 bases, there was a span of 11 bases. This CDR3 is CASRRGDANTGELFF. CDR3 DNA: TGTGCCAGCAGGAGGGGAGACGCGAACACCGGGGAGCTGTTTTTT.

The rearrangement uses TRBV10-2 and TRBJ2-7; 7 positions match TRBD2. CDR3 size: 13 residues. V shed 8 bases and J 2 bases; nucleotides not matched to a gene: 6. The germline V gene has CDR1 WSHSY and CDR2 SAAADI. DNA of the CDR3: TGCGCCAGCGGGAGGGGTTGGGCCTACGAGCAGTACTTC. As protein: CASGRGWAYEQYF.

This clonotype has just a few counts. The V call is TRBV6-2 or TRBV6-3, the J call TRBJ2-7; 7 positions agree with TRBD2. Germline V gene data show CDR1 as MNHEY and CDR2 as SVGEGT. There are 12 residues in the CDR3. V was clipped by 6 bases and J by 3 bases; unmatched bases: 2. This CDR3 reads CASRGLYYEQYF. The CDR3 DNA sequence: TGTGCCAGCAGGGGACTATACTACGAGCAGTACTTC.

This clonotype is large. The chain recombines TRBV29-1 with TRBJ2-1, with D perhaps TRBD1 (5 bases). This CDR3 spans 12 amino acids. Trimming removed 5 bases from V and 6 bases from J, with 11 bases in between. CDR1 SQVTM and CDR2 ANQGSEA come from the germline V gene. For the CDR3, the DNA is TGCAGCGTTACAGGAGTAGTCAATGAGCAGTTCTTC. Translated: CSVTGVVNEQFF.

The chain joins TRBV6-5 to TRBJ1-4, with TRBD1 matching over 7 bases. Looked up from germline, CDR1 is MNHEY and CDR2 is SVGAGI. The ends lost 4 bases at V and 7 bases at J; junction bases unmatched: 3. This CDR3 contains 13 residues. CDR3 coding DNA: TGTGCCAGCAGTTCCAGGGGGGGTGAAAAACTGTTTTTT. This codes for CASSSRGGEKLFF.

V is TRBV7-9 and J is TRBJ1-1, with D tentatively TRBD1 (5 bases). V lost 7 bases to trimming and J lost 3 bases, with 24 bases between them. CDR3 length: 17 amino acids. Germline loops: CDR1 SEHNR, CDR2 FQNEAQ (reference sequence). This CDR3 is CASIPKDRGRGDTEAFF. The CDR3, as DNA: TGTGCCAGCATCCCAAAGGATAGGGGCCGAGGGGACACTGAAGCTTTCTTT.

The chain uses TRBV6-5 and TRBJ2-7; D remains unclear. V shed 3 bases and J shed 6 bases, with 12 bases lying between them. The CDR3 totals 13 residues. From germline, CDR1 is MNHEY and CDR2 SVGAGI. The CDR3 here is CASSYGFSTEQYF. CDR3 coding DNA: TGTGCCAGCAGTTATGGATTTTCCACCGAGCAGTACTTC.

The chain employs TRBV14 and TRBJ2-1; 9 bases are a match to TRBD2. Germline trimming cut 4 bases from V and 4 bases from J; bases unmatched to any gene: 14. The CDR3 contains 18 residues. Germline V CDR1 and CDR2: SGHDN, FVKESK. The CDR3 nucleotides read TGTGCCAGCAGCCCTTTGGGCCAGGCTAGCGGGACGTACAATGAGCAGTTCTTC. Its translation is CASSPLGQASGTYNEQFF.

This clonotype was counted between two and nine times. The chain has TRBV27 and TRBJ2-7; 14 bases are shared with TRBD2. CDR3 length: 18 residues. J lost 1 base, V lost 5 bases, and 10 bases had no gene match. Germline CDR1 is MNHEY and CDR2 is SMNVEV (reference sequence). CDR3 in DNA: TGTGCCAGCAGTCCCCTAGGGACTAGCGGGAGACTTTCCTACGAGCAGTACTTC. Protein sequence: CASSPLGTSGRLSYEQYF.

The chain recombines TRBV5-1 with TRBJ2-7; TRBD2 aligns across 12 bases. This CDR3 has 16 residues. V lost 5 bases, J lost 1 base, and 7 bases stayed unmatched. The germline CDR1 and CDR2 sequences are SGHRS and YFSETQ. The chain's CDR3 is CASSPTSGGRSYEQYF. CDR3 sequence (DNA): TGCGCCAGCAGTCCAACTAGCGGGGGGCGGTCCTACGAGCAGTACTTC.

This clonotype was found a few times. The chain couples TRBV29-1 to TRBJ1-1; D is unclear. The CDR3 is 13 amino acids. Between the trimmed V and J ends, which lost 4 bases and 0 bases, there was a span of 9 bases. In germline, CDR1 is SQVTM, CDR2 ANQGSEA. This CDR3 reads CSVAGRLNTEAFF. CDR3 coding DNA: TGCAGCGTTGCCGGACGGTTGAACACTGAAGCTTTCTTT.

This clonotype appeared a few times. This sequence joins TRBV5-1 and TRBJ2-5, with 12 bases aligning to TRBD2. V gave up 0 bases and J gave up 2 bases; unmatched junction bases: 8. Germline V gives CDR1 SGHRS, CDR2 YFSETQ. This CDR3 has 18 residues. The CDR3 region is CASSLVLAGGPGQETQYF. The CDR3 DNA reads as TGCGCCAGCAGCTTGGTCCTAGCGGGGGGGCCAGGTCAAGAGACCCAGTACTTC.

This rearrangement joins TRBV3-1 to TRBJ2-2, with TRBD2 identical over 12 bases. This CDR3 has 18 amino acids. Looked up from germline, CDR1 is LGHDT and CDR2 is YNNKEL (reference sequence). Trimming removed 5 bases from V and 3 bases from J; junction bases left unmatched: 10. CDR3 sequence: CASSLGPLAGGDTGELFF. CDR3 coding DNA: TGTGCCAGCAGCTTGGGCCCACTAGCGGGGGGCGACACCGGGGAGCTGTTTTTT.

This clonotype has a handful of counts. CDR3: CASMSGQGINEQFF. In nucleotides, the CDR3 is TGTGCCAGCATGTCGGGACAGGGGATCAATGAGCAGTTCTTC. V usage is TRBV2 and J usage is TRBJ2-7; 10 bases align to TRBD1. The J call may be wrong; the DNA end is better matched by TRBJ2-1. The CDR3 spans 14 residues. Per the germline V gene, CDR1 is SNHLY and CDR2 is FYNNEI.

The rearrangement uses TRBV12-3 or TRBV12-4 and TRBJ2-5; 13 bases map to TRBD2. The CDR3 is made up of 16 amino acids. Trimming took 3 bases from V and 6 from J; bases not matched to a gene: 7. CDR3 bases: TGTGCCAGCAGTTTTACCCGGGGACTAGCGGGGAAGACCCAGTACTTC. Protein product: CASSFTRGLAGKTQYF.

The V and J genes are TRBV6-5 and TRBJ2-5, with D unclear. TRBJ2-1 explains the end of the DNA better; the J call may be wrong. This CDR3 contains 11 residues. Germline V gene sequence: CDR1 MNHEY, CDR2 SVGAGI. The CDR3 protein is CASSSFSQQFF. The CDR3 DNA is TGTGCCAGCAGTTCCTTTAGTCAGCAGTTCTTC.

The chain is built from TRBV9 and TRBJ2-3; no clear D. Germline V gives CDR1 SGDLS, CDR2 YYNGEE. The V gene lost 0 bases and the J gene lost 3 bases, with 5 bases spanning the gap. This CDR3 contains 13 residues. This CDR3 is CASSVDLTDTQYF. The CDR3 nucleotides read TGTGCCAGCAGCGTAGACTTAACAGATACGCAGTATTTT.

The chain has TRBV12-5 and TRBJ2-6; TRBD1 is a possible D gene (5 bases). This CDR3 is built from 15 residues. From germline, CDR1 is LGHNT and CDR2 FRNRAP. V lost 7 bases and J lost 1, with 11 bases in between. This CDR3 reads CASALGLSGANVLTF. Here the CDR3 DNA reads TGTGCTAGTGCCCTGGGGCTTTCTGGGGCCAACGTCCTGACTTTC.

This sequence joins TRBV27 and TRBJ1-6, with D perhaps TRBD1 (5 bases). In germline, CDR1 is MNHEY, CDR2 SMNVEV (reference sequence). This CDR3 has 14 residues. Trimming pared 4 bases from V and 8 bases from J, leaving 12 bases between. The DNA for the CDR3 is TGTGCCAGCAGTTCGACGGGACGTTATTCACCCCTCCACTTT. Its translation is CASSSTGRYSPLHF.

V gene TRBV20-1 combines with J gene TRBJ2-3, with D possibly TRBD2 on 6 matching bases. V was clipped by 5 bases and J by 1 base, with 13 bases between them. The V gene's germline CDR1 is DFQATT and CDR2 SNEGSKA (reference sequence). This CDR3 is 14 amino acids long. The CDR3 bases are TGCAGTGCTGGTCCCGGGAGTCGCACAGATACGCAGTATTTT. Translation: CSAGPGSRTDTQYF.

This clonotype was counted only a few times. In DNA form, the CDR3 reads TGTGCCAGCAGCACCGGGCCCTGGGAGCAGTTCTTC. Translation gives CASSTGPWEQFF. The rearrangement links TRBV7-9 to TRBJ2-1; the D is unclear. Germline CDR1 and CDR2: SEHNR and FQNEAQ (reference sequence). This CDR3 is 12 amino acids long. V was pared by 5 bases and J by 10 bases, with 12 bases between.

This clonotype turned up a few times. The chain joins TRBV30 to TRBJ1-3; TRBD1 is a possible D gene (6 bases). V shed 3 bases and J shed 1 base, with 10 bases lying between them. This CDR3 has 14 amino acids. CDR1 and CDR2 (germline): GTSNPN, SVGIG (reference sequence). The DNA for the CDR3 is TGTGCCTGGAGATTACAGGGTTCTGGAAACACCATATATTTT. It specifies CAWRLQGSGNTIYF.

This clonotype was seen a few times. An end of the junction differs from the germline gene, which may be a read error. The chain has TRBV27 and TRBJ2-2; maybe TRBD2 (6 bases). Germline CDR1 MNHEY, CDR2 SMNVEV (reference sequence). CDR3 length equals 13 residues. For the CDR3, the DNA is TGTGCCAGCGGGGGGTCGAGCACCGGGGAGCTGCTTTTT. It yields the protein CASGGSSTGELLF.

The chain joins TRBV7-9 to TRBJ2-5, with 11 bases that match TRBD2. The J call may not be correct, given that the DNA end is closer to TRBJ2-7. The CDR3 extends over 16 amino acids. Germline CDR1 is SEHNR and CDR2 is FQNEAQ (reference sequence). CDR3 protein: CASSLESGLAAYEQYF. For the CDR3, the DNA is TGTGCCAGCAGCTTAGAATCGGGACTAGCGGCCTACGAGCAGTACTTC.